The rows below give T cell receptor beta chains drawn from one sample of a study of CD8 T cells in ankylosing spondylitis. TCRdb analysed the 5' RACE reads with MiXCR anew, one entry per CDR3 protein. Of about 190,000 distinct CDR3 sequences listed, 10% to 15% are singletons. The sample taken for sequencing was blood, either unsorted or a sorted T cell fraction (not recorded which). Receptors were obtained from a female donor with ankylosing spondylitis or in good health (not recorded which). Both conserved end residues are part of each CDR3. The D gene is left open where the match is weak. Size is stated for part of the rows, as once, few or many counts, or as a class when the clone is expanded.

many,-,TRBJ2-1,TRBV2,TGTGCCAGCATATGGACTACCCTCGACAATGAGCAGTTCTTC,CASIWTTLDNEQFF
few,TRBD2,TRBJ2-4,TRBV6-2/TRBV6-3,TGTGCCAGCAGTTTGGGTAGCGGGGGTTACAAAAACATTCAGTACTTC,CASSLGSGGYKNIQYF
many,-,TRBJ1-1,TRBV29-1,TGCAGCGTTTCTATCCGGGATAAAGGACCGCGGGAAGCTTTCTTT,CSVSIRDKGPREAFF
many,-,TRBJ1-5,TRBV4-3,TGCGCCAGCAGCCAAGGGCTCGACGCTAATCAGCCCCAGCATTTT,CASSQGLDANQPQHF
many,-,TRBJ2-7,TRBV7-9,TGTGCCAGCAGTTCAAGCTGGGCATCGCAGTACTTC,CASSSSWASQYF
-,-,TRBJ2-7,TRBV20-1,TGCAGTGCTAGAGATCAGGCGGCGTGGTCCTACGAGCAGTACTTC,CSARDQAAWSYEQYF
many,-,TRBJ1-5,TRBV20-1,TGCAGTGCTAAAGGACAGCACCCCAATCAGCCCCAGCATTTT,CSAKGQHPNQPQHF
many,-,TRBJ2-3,TRBV20-1,TGCAGTGCCCCCAGAGGAGACACAGATACGCAGTATTTT,CSAPRGDTDTQYF
many,-,TRBJ1-1,TRBV9,TGTGCCAGCAGCGGAGGGACGGCCAAGTCCGGAGCAGCTTTCTTT,CASSGGTAKSGAAFF
many,TRBD1,TRBJ1-2,TRBV4-2,TGTGCCAGCAGCCCGGGACAGAACTATGGCTACACCTTC,CASSPGQNYGYTF
few,TRBD2,TRBJ2-1,TRBV12-3/TRBV12-4,TGTGCCAGCAGTACCGCCGAGGGAGGGAGGTCCTACAATGAGCAGTTCTTC,CASSTAEGGRSYNEQFF
-,-,TRBJ1-6,TRBV5-1,TGCGCCAGCAGCCCGGGACTGAATAATTCACCCCTCCACTTT,CASSPGLNNSPLHF
many,-,TRBJ2-7,TRBV28,TGTGCCAGCAGTTTAGGACAGCACCATTACGAGCAGTACTTC,CASSLGQHHYEQYF
-,-,TRBJ2-7,TRBV4-3,TGCGCCAGCAGCCAAGATTGGGGGAGCTCCTACGAGCAGTACTTC,CASSQDWGSSYEQYF
few,TRBD1,TRBJ1-5,TRBV5-1,TGCGCCAGCAGCTTGACCCCGGGACAGAGAAGTCAGCCCCAGCATTTT,CASSLTPGQRSQPQHF
-,-,TRBJ2-1,TRBV5-6,TGTGCCAGCAGCACCGGACAGATAAGTAATGAGCAGTTCTTC,CASSTGQISNEQFF
-,TRBD2,TRBJ2-7,TRBV20-1,TGCAGTTCTAGAGATCGGACTAGCGGAACCTACGAGCAGTACTTC,CSSRDRTSGTYEQYF
many,TRBD1,TRBJ1-2,TRBV12-3/TRBV12-4,TGTGCCAGCAGTCTCGGGACAGGGAATGGCTACACCTTC,CASSLGTGNGYTF
few,TRBD1,TRBJ2-1,TRBV5-1,TGCGCCAGCAGCTTGGTGGGACAGAGCCGTCGCAATGAGCAGTTCTTC,CASSLVGQSRRNEQFF
few,-,TRBJ1-4,TRBV9,TGTGCCAGCAGCGCCGGACGGACGTTGAATGAAAAACTGTTTTTT,CASSAGRTLNEKLFF